A selection of T cell receptor beta chains follows, all from one sample in a study of blood T cells in healthy people across ages. TCRdb itself ran the 5' RACE reads through MiXCR, one entry per CDR3 protein. The sample lists hundreds of thousands of distinct CDR3 sequences, 45% to 70% seen once, with 25% to 30% in the top ten. The material sequenced was blood. These receptors were obtained from a man in his forties in good health. The CDR3 runs from the conserved cysteine through the conserved F or W. D genes are given only for firm matches. Only some rows state a clone size, as once, few, many or a class for expanded clones.

v_call	j_call	d_call	clone_size	cdr3_nt	cdr3_aa
TRBV4-3	TRBJ2-2	TRBD1	few	TGCGCCAGCAGCCAGGAGGACAGGACCGGGGAGCTGTTTTTT	CASSQEDRTGELFF
TRBV2	TRBJ1-4	.	.	TGTGCCAGCAGGGGAGGGATGGATGAAAAACTGTTTTTT	CASRGGMDEKLFF
TRBV24-1	TRBJ1-2	.	.	TGTGCCACCAGTGATCCCGACTCCGTGCGCTACACCTTC	CATSDPDSVRYTF
TRBV9	TRBJ2-1	.	few	TGTGCCAGCAGCGCCATTAGCTCCTACAATGAGCAGTTCTTC	CASSAISSYNEQFF
TRBV27	TRBJ2-7	TRBD1	.	TGTGCCAGCGGCCGGGGAGAGGGGGCGCCCTACGAGCAGTACTTC	CASGRGEGAPYEQYF
TRBV3-1	TRBJ2-3	.	few	TGTGCCAGCAGCCAGTTGATACGGGGGGCCCGCACAGATACGCAGTATTTT	CASSQLIRGARTDTQYF
TRBV11-2	TRBJ2-1	TRBD2	.	TGTGCCAGCAGCACATCTGGGAGGGGTGTCTACAATGAGCAGTTCTTC	CASSTSGRGVYNEQFF
TRBV5-1	TRBJ1-2	.	few	TGCGCCAGCAGCTCCTCCGGGGGAAACTATGGCTACACCTTC	CASSSSGGNYGYTF
TRBV5-5	TRBJ1-1	.	.	TGTGCCAGCAGCCGAGGTAGTGGGAGGGTTGACACTGAAGCTTTCTTT	CASSRGSGRVDTEAFF
TRBV7-9	TRBJ2-2	.	.	TGTGCCAGCAGCGTGTTGCAAACAGGGCGTACCGGGGAGCTGTTTTTT	CASSVLQTGRTGELFF
TRBV15	TRBJ2-6	.	.	TGTGCCACCAGAGAGGGGGATCTATCTGGGGCCAACATCCTGACTTTC	CATREGDLSGANILTF
TRBV28	TRBJ1-5	.	.	TGTGCCAGCAGTTTTTCCGACGGGTACAATCAGCCCCAGCATTTT	CASSFSDGYNQPQHF
TRBV7-3	TRBJ2-7	TRBD1	.	TGTGCCAGCAGCTTAATACTTGACAGGGACGGCGAGCAGTACTTC	CASSLILDRDGEQYF
TRBV5-6	TRBJ2-5	.	.	TGTGCCAGCAGACCCGACAGAACCAGCCAAGAGACCCAGTACTTC	CASRPDRTSQETQYF
TRBV6-2/TRBV6-3	TRBJ2-7	.	.	TGTGCCAGCAGTTATGGTAGGCACTACGAGCAGTACTTC	CASSYGRHYEQYF
TRBV29-1	TRBJ1-1	.	.	TGCAGCGTTGAATTTCCCCTACAGGGTCACACTGAAGCTTTCTTT	CSVEFPLQGHTEAFF
TRBV14	TRBJ2-1	.	.	TGTGCCAGCAGCCAAGAATACGGGTATTCCTACAATGAGCAGTTCTTC	CASSQEYGYSYNEQFF
TRBV6-5	TRBJ1-2	.	many	TGTGCCAGCAGTTACCGTGGAGGGAATCATGTCGATGGCTACACCTTC	CASSYRGGNHVDGYTF
TRBV7-2	TRBJ2-5	.	few	TGTGCCAGCAGCAAAAGGACCGTTCATGGGGAGACCCAGTACTTC	CASSKRTVHGETQYF
TRBV6-4	TRBJ2-1	.	few	TGTGCCAGCAGTGACGGCAGGGACTACAATGAGCAGTTCTTC	CASSDGRDYNEQFF
TRBV7-3	TRBJ2-1	.	.	TGTGCCAGCAGCCCGCCCTACGGGGGGCTGGGGGGGAATGAGCAGTTCTTC	CASSPPYGGLGGNEQFF
TRBV29-1	TRBJ2-1	TRBD2	few	TGCAGCGCGGGCAACTTGATGGGTCTAGCGGGAGTAAATGAGCAGTTCTTC	CSAGNLMGLAGVNEQFF
TRBV7-3	TRBJ2-1	.	.	TGTGCCAGCAGCTTATCCGGGGGCAGGGCAAATGAGCAGTTCTTC	CASSLSGGRANEQFF
TRBV20-1	TRBJ2-5	.	many	TGCAGTGCTAGAGATCTGATGGGAGAGACCCAGTACTTC	CSARDLMGETQYF
TRBV6-5	TRBJ2-7	.	few	TGTGCCAGCAGTTATAAGCTGACCTTGGGCTACGAGCAGTACTTC	CASSYKLTLGYEQYF
TRBV9	TRBJ2-1	TRBD2	.	TGTGCCAGCAGCGACTACCGTAGCCGGGGGGGGGCTGGAAATGAGCAGTTCTTC	CASSDYRSRGGAGNEQFF
TRBV27	TRBJ2-6	.	many	TGTGCCAGCAGCCGGGCAACTGGGGCCAACGTCCTGACTTTC	CASSRATGANVLTF
TRBV3-1	TRBJ2-7	.	few	TGTGCCAGCAGCGCCAGGAGTCGAGCCTACGAGCAGTACTTC	CASSARSRAYEQYF
TRBV20-1	TRBJ2-3	.	.	TGCAGTGCTACAGGCTTTCCACCAGATACGCAGTATTTT	CSATGFPPDTQYF